This T cell receptor (beta chain) appears in the sequencing data of a study of PD-L1 blockade in urothelial cancer. Turning to the study itself: The authors examined blood 3 weeks (second dose) and 6 weeks after treatment start. A median around 140,000 T cells were found in blood samples.

Profiling relied on immunoSEQ multiplex PCR, and the TCRdb table lists in-frame clones only, not all of them. The sample comprises 41,000 or so clones, about four fifths of which are singletons, and more than 15% rests with the top ten. Sampling of each patient yielded between 1 and 8 specimens, collected pretreatment and on-treatment. The CDR3 has 16 residues. After removal of 4 bases from V and 0 bases from J, the junction contained 5 bases not matched to a gene. Germline V gene sequence: CDR1 ENHRY, CDR2 SYGVKD. Here the sequenced sample was PBMCs, taken around atezolizumab (anti-PD-L1) treatment. The rearrangement joins TRBV10-3 to TRBJ2-3, with TRBD2 matching over 9 bases. The clonotype originates from a man between 60 and 75 years old with urothelial cancer. In nucleotides, the CDR3 is TGTGCCATCAGTGCCGGTAGCGGGGGAAGCACAGATACGCAGTATTTT. This gives the protein CAISAGSGGSTDTQYF.